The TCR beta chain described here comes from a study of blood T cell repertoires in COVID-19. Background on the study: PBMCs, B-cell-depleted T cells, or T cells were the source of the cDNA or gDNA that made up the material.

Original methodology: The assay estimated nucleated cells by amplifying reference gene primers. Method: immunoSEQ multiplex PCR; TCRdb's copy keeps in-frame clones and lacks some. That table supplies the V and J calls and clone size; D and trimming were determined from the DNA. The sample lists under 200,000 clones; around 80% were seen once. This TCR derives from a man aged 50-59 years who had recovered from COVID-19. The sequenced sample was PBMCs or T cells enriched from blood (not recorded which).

The CDR3 sequence is CASTILRATNEKLFF. CDR3 bases: TGTGCCAGCACCATCCTACGAGCAACTAATGAAAAACTGTTTTTT. This sequence joins TRBV27 and TRBJ1-4; D not resolved. Germline-derived CDR1 and CDR2 are MNHEY and SMNVEV (reference sequence). The CDR3 runs to 15 residues. V shed 7 bases and J shed 0 bases, with 12 bases lying between them.